This is a list of T cell receptor beta chains from one sample in a study of OX40 agonist ivuxolimab in advanced cancers. Here immunoSEQ multiplex PCR was the method, and the copy in TCRdb shows in-frame clones only, minus some. The sample lists 55,000 to 70,000 clones, roughly 80% occurring once. The source material was CD4+ or CD8+ T cells sorted from blood, sampled in a trial of the OX40 agonist ivuxolimab. The receptors were gathered from an adult with an advanced solid tumor such as melanoma, head and neck, liver or kidney cancer. CDR3s include the opening cysteine and the closing phenylalanine or tryptophan. Expanded clones get a size class; other rows say once, few or many, or leave the size out.

-,TRBJ1-1,13,TRBV5-5,CASSLSPNTEAFF
-,TRBJ2-7,16,TRBV23-1,CASSQSGTDFHYEQYF
-,TRBJ1-3,16,TRBV7-9,CASSRGTRVSGNTIYF
-,TRBJ2-5,16,TRBV7-6,CASSPGLAGGKETQYF
-,TRBJ1-4,16,TRBV5-6,CASSLNLGQNGEKLFF
-,TRBJ1-2,17,TRBV5-4,CASSLSAAQTGPYGYTF
few,TRBJ2-7,16,TRBV5-1,CASSLAGGGRTYEQYF
-,TRBJ1-2,14,TRBV6-5,CASFPEVPPIGYTF
-,TRBJ2-5,15,TRBV18,CASSPVQGAEETQYF
-,TRBJ1-3,17,TRBV28,CASSLRRTPSPGNTIYF
-,TRBJ2-5,18,TRBV5-8,CASSLLTSGGPLVKTQYF
-,TRBJ1-2,17,TRBV5-5,CASSPSGTGREGYGYTF